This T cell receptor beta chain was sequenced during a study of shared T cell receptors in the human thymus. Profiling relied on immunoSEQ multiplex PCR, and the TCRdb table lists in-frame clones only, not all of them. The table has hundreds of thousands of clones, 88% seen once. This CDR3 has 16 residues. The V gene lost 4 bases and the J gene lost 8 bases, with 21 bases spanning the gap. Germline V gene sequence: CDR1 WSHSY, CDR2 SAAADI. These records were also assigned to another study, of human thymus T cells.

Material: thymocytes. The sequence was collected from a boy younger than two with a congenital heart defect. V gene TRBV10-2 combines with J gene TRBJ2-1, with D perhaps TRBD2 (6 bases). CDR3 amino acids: CASSGSSMGEADEQFF. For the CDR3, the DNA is TGCGCCAGCAGTGGCTCCTCAATGGGGGAGGCGGATGAGCAGTTCTTC.